This TCR beta chain comes out of a study of cytomegalovirus exposure and HLA in healthy donors. This CDR3 is 11 amino acids long. Germline values: CDR1 SGHAT, CDR2 FQNNGV. Details on this clone: A read error may produce the germline difference seen at one junction end.

The PCR used 60 Vbeta and 13 Jbeta primers. Profiled with immunoSEQ multiplex PCR; TCRdb holds only in-frame clones, not every one. The data contain roughly 200,000 clones, 75% to 85% of them singletons. The receptor was derived from a boy aged 5-17 years in good health and CMV-seronegative. This chain connects TRBV11-2 to TRBJ1-1, with TRBD1 as a possible D gene (5 bases). The sequencing input was PBMCs. CDR3 in DNA: TGTGCCAGCAGCTTAGGATTGGGGGGTTCCTTT. It specifies CASSLGLGGSF.